These 9 T cell receptor beta chains were sequenced from one sample in a study of shared clonotypes between healthy human individuals. Using immunoSEQ multiplex PCR, the repertoire was profiled, and TCRdb retains in-frame clones only, with some absent. Of over a million clones in the sample, approximately 76% were seen once. The sample was memory CD4+ T cells sorted from blood. Sample subset: CD45RA-negative fraction. These receptors originate from a young man in good health.

This clone was recorded once. The chain employs TRBV5-1 and TRBJ2-5, with TRBD1 as a possible D gene (6 bases). The CDR3 contains 13 residues. Germline CDR1 reads SGHRS; CDR2 reads YFSETQ. Deletions cut 7 bases from V and 3 bases from J, with 13 bases between. This CDR3 reads CASVQQGKETQYF. In DNA, the CDR3 is TGCGCCAGCGTTCAGCAGGGGAAAGAGACCCAGTACTTC.

At least ten counts were recorded for this clone. The DNA for the CDR3 is TGTGCCAGCAGTGACGTGGTAGAGACCCAGTACTTC. Translated: CASSDVVETQYF. The chain recombines TRBV6-1 with TRBJ2-5; D call uncertain. V gave up 3 bases and J gave up 4 bases, with 6 bases separating them. Germline values: CDR1 MNHNS, CDR2 SASEGT. The length of the CDR3 is 12 residues.

The chain recombines TRBV9 with TRBJ2-7; 7 bases match TRBD2. The CDR3 length is 15 residues. Trimming took 0 bases from V and 4 from J; bases not matched to a gene: 7. Per germline, CDR1 SGDLS and CDR2 YYNGEE. Here the CDR3 DNA reads TGTGCCAGCAGCGTAGTACCAGGGAGGGTTTACGAGCAGTACTTC. It yields the protein CASSVVPGRVYEQYF.

The chain combines TRBV5-4 with TRBJ2-3, with D perhaps given as TRBD1 or TRBD2 (7 bases each). Germline values: CDR1 SGHNT, CDR2 YYREEE (reference sequence). The CDR3 loop spans 14 amino acids. V was shortened by 6 bases and J by 1 base, with 12 bases between the two germline ends. The CDR3, as DNA: TGTGCCAGCAAAGCAGGGGGGGGCACAGATACGCAGTATTTT. This translates into CASKAGGGTDTQYF.

This chain connects TRBV13 to TRBJ2-1; D possibly uses TRBD1 or TRBD2 (5 bases each). Germline loops: CDR1 PRHDT, CDR2 FYEKMQ (reference sequence). V was shortened by 5 bases and J by 5 bases, with 13 bases between the two germline ends. The CDR3 spans 14 residues. CDR3 coding DNA: TGTGCCAGCAGCCATGGGACCAGAAACAATGAGCAGTTCTTC. Translated, it gives CASSHGTRNNEQFF.

This clone was seen more than once but under ten times. In nucleotides, the CDR3 is TGTGCCAGTAGTATCAAAGGGTCATACAATCAGCCCCAGCATTTT. Protein: CASSIKGSYNQPQHF. The chain is built from TRBV19 and TRBJ1-5, with D hard to call. Trimming stripped 3 bases from V and 3 bases from J, with 12 bases between. CDR3 length equals 15 residues. Germline values: CDR1 LNHDA, CDR2 SQIVND (reference sequence).

The chain joins TRBV11-2 to TRBJ2-3; D is unclear. The V and J ends lost 0 bases and 10 bases respectively, with 14 bases between them. From germline, CDR1 is SGHAT and CDR2 FQNNGV. The CDR3 extends over 14 amino acids. The CDR3 loop is CASSLDRHSPAQYF. CDR3 DNA sequence: TGTGCCAGCAGCTTAGATCGGCACTCCCCGGCGCAGTATTTT.

The rearrangement uses TRBV29-1 and TRBJ2-1; a weak D match, TRBD2 (6 bases). The CDR3 loop spans 11 amino acids. The ends were cut back, 5 bases at V and 4 bases at J, with 6 bases in the middle. CDR1 SQVTM and CDR2 ANQGSEA come from the germline V gene. DNA of the CDR3: TGCAGCGTTAGCGGGTACAATGAGCAGTTCTTC. Its protein product is CSVSGYNEQFF.

This clone was observed a few times. J is TRBJ1-6 and V is TRBV9; tentatively, D is TRBD1 (5 bases). Trimming shortened V by 2 bases and J by 5 bases, and 11 bases separated the two germline ends. This CDR3 is 15 amino acids long. Germline V gene data show CDR1 as SGDLS and CDR2 as YYNGEE. The CDR3 sequence: CASSVGGTHNSPLHF. CDR3 DNA: TGTGCCAGCAGCGTCGGAGGGACCCATAATTCACCCCTCCACTTT.